Listed below are T cell receptor beta chains from one sample, sequenced in a study of blood T cell repertoires in COVID-19. Generated by immunoSEQ multiplex PCR, the TCRdb table keeps only in-frame clones and is missing some. The table includes 250,000 to 300,000 clones, approximately 91% detected once. The sequenced material came from PBMCs or T cells enriched from blood (not recorded which). All receptors come from a woman aged 40 to 49 with acute COVID-19. Both conserved end residues are trimmed from each CDR3. Not all rows give a size; the values are once, few, many and, for expanded clones, a class.

>TRBJ1-2|TRBV21-1|-
ASSKALDRVYNYGYT
>TRBJ1-2|TRBV5-6|-
ASSHRRQGNYGYT
>TRBJ1-3|TRBV18|-
ASSPQGMTGNTIY
>TRBJ1-4|TRBV18|-
ASSPPTQGASGEKLF
>TRBJ1-6|TRBV30|-
AWSAGNNSPLH
>TRBJ2-7|TRBV5-1|-
ASTPGTGGTYEQY
>TRBJ1-5|TRBV2|-
ASSSDSYGNQPQH
>TRBJ1-6|TRBV2|-
ASSNPTGGNSPLH
>TRBJ1-5|TRBV15|-
ATSRVAFQPQH
>TRBJ2-4|TRBV10-1|-
ASNTPQRRVAKNIQY
>TRBJ1-1|TRBV2|-
ASRGNRNRDKGNTEAF
>TRBJ2-3|TRBV6-6|-
ASSDRDRGADTQY
>TRBJ1-6|TRBV11-2|-
ASSLATGSNSPLH
>TRBJ2-2|TRBV2|-
ASLPGQGTGELF
>TRBJ2-7|TRBV6-2/TRBV6-3|-
ASSYSGQFDEQY
>TRBJ2-2|TRBV11-3|-
ASSLDMSTKAFGNTGELF
>TRBJ2-1|TRBV18|few
ASNDRGLAQF
>TRBJ2-5|TRBV7-9|once
ASRSSGGHQETQY
>TRBJ2-7|TRBV3-1/TRBV3-2|-
ASSQNRGSEQY
>TRBJ2-3|TRBV2|-
ASREQGQSDTQY
>TRBJ2-7|TRBV7-9|-
ASEDRGGREQY
>TRBJ1-2|TRBV19|-
ASSIEQGDYGYT
>TRBJ1-4|TRBV28|-
ASSPPPQGTNEKLF
>TRBJ1-1|TRBV18|-
ASSPKPGGREVSEAF
>TRBJ2-3|TRBV7-2|-
ASSLRRAGGLADTQY
>TRBJ1-4|TRBV9|-
ASSRPGTGVEKLF
>TRBJ2-5|TRBV2|-
ASRGEGWETQY
>TRBJ1-5|TRBV19|-
ASTVTGYSNQPQH
>TRBJ2-5|TRBV6-1|-
ASSEDRGQQETQY
>TRBJ1-1|TRBV2|-
ASADRSPMNTEAF
>TRBJ1-6|TRBV2|-
ASSRQDYNSPLH
>TRBJ2-1|TRBV4-3|once
ASSQDRGYNEQF
>TRBJ2-5|TRBV24-1|once
ATSDPLPGVRETQY
>TRBJ1-1|TRBV30|-
AWSRSSGTEAF
>TRBJ1-2|TRBV2|-
ASRERGYGYT
>TRBJ1-5|TRBV18|once
ASSLGQNVNQPQH
>TRBJ1-5|TRBV28|-
ASSTGQNSNQPQH
>TRBJ1-5|TRBV28|-
ASSLSMTGWAQH
>TRBJ2-2|TRBV5-1|-
ASSKGQLDTGELF
>TRBJ1-2|TRBV30|few
AWAEGVKGYT
>TRBJ2-5|TRBV11-3|-
ASSLGGEPQETQY
>TRBJ1-4|TRBV5-4|-
ASSLGPNEKLF
>TRBJ1-6|TRBV12-3/TRBV12-4|-
ASSLGGGSPLH
>TRBJ2-5|TRBV2|-
ASSRQGRETQY
>TRBJ2-1|TRBV12-5|-
ASGLDGLVLPYNEQF
>TRBJ2-2|TRBV11-3|-
ASSTTGTSGRMAGELF
>TRBJ1-6|TRBV28|-
ASSLYPRLRPEDNSPLH
>TRBJ1-1|TRBV7-9|-
ASSTPGTLRTEAF
>TRBJ2-3|TRBV30|-
AWSTSTNTQY
>TRBJ1-6|TRBV7-2|-
ASSLGSGQGLRSPLH
>TRBJ1-5|TRBV7-8|-
ASSLATSGTGASQPQH
>TRBJ1-2|TRBV7-2|-
ASSPRQGASWDYGYT
>TRBJ2-7|TRBV25-1|-
ASSERGQKYEQY
>TRBJ1-1|TRBV2|once
ASTEVTGAF
>TRBJ2-5|TRBV5-1|once
ASSTGGTGRGETQY
>TRBJ1-5|TRBV5-1|-
ASSEGTGVGNQPQH